This TCR beta chain was profiled in a study of T cell responses to AZD1222 COVID-19 vaccine. Overall study context: Pooling covered second doses at about 4 or about 12 weeks. Findings and caveats of the study: The study identified only six AZD1222 recipients as seropositive at baseline.

V shed 0 bases and J shed 1 base, with 3 bases lying between them. CDR3 length: 14 amino acids. Germline V gives CDR1 PRHDT, CDR2 FYEKMQ (reference sequence). The table came from immunoSEQ multiplex PCR; TCRdb's copy has only in-frame clones and leaves some out. The data contain about 150,000 clones, just over 90% of them singletons. Points on this clone: Its target is not known.

The chain carries TRBV13 and TRBJ2-2; D uncertain. The sequences come from peripheral blood, collected on day 0 of AZD1222 vaccination. The clonotype comes from an adult in good health. This chain's CDR3 is CASSLGGNTGELFF. In nucleotides, the CDR3 is TGTGCCAGCAGCTTAGGAGGGAACACCGGGGAGCTGTTTTTT.